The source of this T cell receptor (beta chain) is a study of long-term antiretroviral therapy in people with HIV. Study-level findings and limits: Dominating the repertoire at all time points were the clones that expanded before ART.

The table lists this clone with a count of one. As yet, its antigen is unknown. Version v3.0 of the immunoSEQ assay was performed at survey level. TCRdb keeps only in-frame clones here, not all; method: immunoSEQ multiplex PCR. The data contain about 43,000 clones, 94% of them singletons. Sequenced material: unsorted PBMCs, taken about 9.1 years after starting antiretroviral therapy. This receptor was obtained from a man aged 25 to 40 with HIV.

CDR3 sequence: CASSEVAGGEETQYF. The DNA for the CDR3 is TGCGCCAGCAGCGAAGTAGCGGGGGGCGAAGAGACCCAGTACTTC. The V and J genes are TRBV5-1 and TRBJ2-5, with 10 bases that match TRBD2. Trimming cost V 4 bases and J 3 bases; bases outside gene matches: 6. The CDR3 runs to 15 residues. The germline CDR1 and CDR2 sequences are SGHRS and YFSETQ.